The source of this T cell receptor beta chain is a study of PD-1 blockade in classical Hodgkin lymphoma. Study summary: Patients were dosed intravenously with nivolumab at 3 mg/kg every 2 weeks.

The time point here: cycle 4 day 1 (C4D1), after less than 7 weeks of nivolumab. Relapse was seen in all patients after autologous stem cell transplantation, and brentuximab vedotin exposure was variable. As concerns this clone: Its antigen is unknown.

Profiling relied on immunoSEQ multiplex PCR, and the TCRdb table lists in-frame clones only, not all of them. The repertoire consists of 50,000 to 65,000 clones, with about 90% occurring once and the leading ten covering approximately 10%. Broader study findings: Baseline TCR diversity was reportedly lower in newly diagnosed patients than healthy donors.

Germline assignment: CDR1 KGHSH and CDR2 LQKENI. This CDR3 contains 15 residues. Between the trimmed V and J ends, which lost 3 bases and 1 base, there was a span of 12 bases. The sequence was obtained from a human donor with classical Hodgkin lymphoma. The rearrangement uses TRBV18 and TRBJ2-5, with D perhaps matching TRBD1 (7 bases). Sequenced material: peripheral blood mononuclear cells (PBMCs), taken before the fourth cycle of nivolumab. The CDR3 nucleotides are TGTGCCAGCTCACCCCGCGGGACAGCCCAAGAGACCCAGTACTTC. Its translation is CASSPRGTAQETQYF.